This T cell receptor beta chain was retrieved from a study of shared clonotypes between healthy human individuals. The donor cohort consisted entirely of Caucasian adults residing in Nashville, Tennessee. Each unsorted sample relied on approximately 94 million PBMCs as its source of genomic DNA. Clones were sequenced by immunoSEQ multiplex PCR, and TCRdb holds only the in-frame ones, with some missing. The data contain roughly 480,000 clones, about 80% of them singletons. V lost 0 bases to trimming and J lost 0 bases; unmatched junction nucleotides: 4. Germline V gene data show CDR1 as SGHRS and CDR2 as YFSETQ. The CDR3 runs 16 residues.

V usage is TRBV5-1 and J usage is TRBJ2-3; the match to TRBD2 covers 7 bases. This TCR derives from a middle-aged woman in good health. Some clones in this sample may be carry-over from other donors' samples. Sequencing was performed on PBMCs. The CDR3 loop reads CASSLEPSGSTDTQYF. The CDR3 coding sequence is TGCGCCAGCAGCTTGGAACCTAGCGGTAGCACAGATACGCAGTATTTT.